This TCR beta chain came from a study of PD-1 blockade in classical Hodgkin lymphoma. Germline assignment: CDR1 SGHKS and CDR2 YYEKEE (reference sequence). This CDR3 has 17 amino acids. J was trimmed by 5 bases and V by 0 bases; bases with no gene match: 12. The time point is: cycle 4 day 1 (C4D1), after more than five weeks of nivolumab. In every patient, relapse followed autologous stem cell transplantation, while exposure to brentuximab vedotin differed. The CD4+ T cells used were purified from thawed PBMCs through magnetic negative selection. Patients showed best responses of complete response, partial response or progressive disease. About this clone: No antigen is known for it.

The assay was immunoSEQ multiplex PCR, and TCRdb's table has in-frame clones only and misses some. The sample includes tens of thousands of clones, about 85% seen only once; the top ten take 2% to 2.5%. Whole-study findings and limits: Patients starting nivolumab under 1 year after ASCT were excluded. A significant rise in TCR diversity was seen by C4D1 for CD4+ cells but not for CD8+ cells.

This receptor was obtained from a human donor with classical Hodgkin lymphoma. The input for sequencing was CD4+ T cells from blood, taken before the fourth cycle of nivolumab. The V and J genes are TRBV5-5 and TRBJ2-5; 8 positions agree with TRBD2. The CDR3 is CASSLEVAGPRAETQYF. The CDR3, as DNA: TGTGCCAGCAGCTTGGAAGTAGCGGGGCCGCGGGCGGAGACCCAGTACTTC.